This T cell receptor beta chain was recorded in a study of identical twins. TCRdb re-analysed the 5' RACE reads in MiXCR, keeping a single row per CDR3 protein. This sample yields nearly 250,000 distinct CDR3 sequences, of which roughly 7% are seen a single time; approximately 3.6% belongs to the top ten. Healthy Caucasians alone served as donors. The germline V gene encodes CDR1 SNHLY and CDR2 FYNNEI. Trimming removed 9 bases from V and 5 bases from J, with 19 bases in between. This CDR3 has 15 residues. These data also featured in a second study, about yellow fever vaccine responses in identical twins.

The sequence was collected from a woman aged 18-35 years in good health. The sample consisted of memory (CD45RO+) T cells sorted from blood. The chain has TRBV2 and TRBJ2-2; D possibly corresponds to TRBD1 (6 bases). The CDR3 coding sequence is TGTGCCAGACAGGGCAGCAAGGGGTCGACCGGGGAGCTGTTTTTT. Translating gives CARQGSKGSTGELFF.